Described below is a single T cell receptor beta chain sequence and its context. The PCR ran on 60 Vbeta and 13 Jbeta primers. The method was immunoSEQ multiplex PCR; TCRdb's version includes in-frame clones alone and lacks a portion of them. This sample has 90,000 to 100,000 clones, with around 84% found just once. These data are taken from a study of cytomegalovirus exposure and HLA in healthy donors. Per the germline V gene, CDR1 is SGDLS and CDR2 is YYNGEE. V was clipped by 4 bases and J by 0 bases; unmatched bases: 3. The CDR3 is made up of 15 amino acids. The sequenced material came from PBMCs. This chain connects TRBV9 to TRBJ1-4; 7 bases are shared with TRBD1. This TCR came from a man aged 18 to 29 in good health and CMV-seronegative. CDR3 nucleotide sequence: TGTGCCAGCAGCCCAACAGGGGCAACTAATGAAAAACTGTTTTTT. Its translation: CASSPTGATNEKLFF. Drawing the rest from reference TRBV9 and TRBJ1-4, the complete variable domain is DSGVTQTPKHLITATGQRVTLRCSPRSGDLSVYWYQQSLDQGLQFLIQYYNGEERAKGNILERFSAQQFPDLHSELNLSSLELGDSALYFCASSPTGATNEKLFFGSGTQLSVL.